The clone carrying this T cell receptor (beta chain) was counted once. The antigen remains undetermined. This sample is drawn from a study of cytotoxic CD8 clonotypes in ibrutinib-treated CLL. Study-level background: The cohort had 10 to 12 relapsed/refractory and around 15 treatment-naive patients, 17 IGHV unmutated. Collecting the response samples happened after a median 12 months of treatment, with a range of 6 to 36. Study conclusions and caveats: At ibrutinib response, clonality increased, and at progression it declined back toward baseline.

Clones were read by immunoSEQ multiplex PCR, and TCRdb kept only the in-frame ones, dropping some. The data contain fewer than 35,000 clones, roughly 69% of them singletons. Germline V lookup: CDR1 MRHNA, CDR2 SNTAGT. J gave up 1 base and V 3 bases, and 6 bases lay outside the gene matches. This CDR3 contains 16 residues. This sample comprised PBMCs, obtained after 24 months of ibrutinib treatment. The TCR sequence derives from a human donor with chronic lymphocytic leukemia. This chain joins TRBV6-4 and TRBJ1-5; 7 positions match TRBD1. The chain's CDR3 is CASSEPGTASNQPQHF. The CDR3 DNA reads as TGTGCCAGCAGTGAGCCCGGGACAGCCAGCAATCAGCCCCAGCATTTT.